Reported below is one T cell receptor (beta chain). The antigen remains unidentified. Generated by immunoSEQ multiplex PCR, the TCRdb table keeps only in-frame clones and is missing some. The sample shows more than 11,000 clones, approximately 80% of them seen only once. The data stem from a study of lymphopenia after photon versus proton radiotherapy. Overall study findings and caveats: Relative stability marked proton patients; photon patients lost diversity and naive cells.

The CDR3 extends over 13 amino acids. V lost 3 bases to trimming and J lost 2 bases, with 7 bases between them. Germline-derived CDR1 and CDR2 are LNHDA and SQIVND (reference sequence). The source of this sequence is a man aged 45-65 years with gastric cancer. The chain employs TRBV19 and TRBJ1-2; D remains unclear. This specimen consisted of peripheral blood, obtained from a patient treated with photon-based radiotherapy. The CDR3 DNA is TGTGCCAGTAGTATTCCACCGAACTATGGCTACACCTTC. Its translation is CASSIPPNYGYTF. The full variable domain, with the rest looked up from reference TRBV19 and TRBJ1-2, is DGGITQSPKYLFRKEGQNVTLSCEQNLNHDAMYWYRQDPGQGLRLIYYSQIVNDFQKGDIAEGYSVSREKKESFPLTVTSAQKNPTAFYLCASSIPPNYGYTFGSGTRLTVV.